These T cell receptor beta chains were read from a single sample in a study of human T cells and chemical hapten exposure. One entry per CDR3 protein results from TCRdb running MiXCR on the RACE reads. The data hold some 82,000 distinct CDR3 sequences, with more than 6.5% observed a single time. The starting material was whole blood, obtained in connection with sensitization to the hapten diphenylcyclopropenone (DPC). These receptors were taken from a woman under 40 with alopecia areata. Some clones in this sample may be carry-over from other donors' samples. Each CDR3 is given with its conserved first and last residue. Fields, in order: clone size, D gene, CDR3 length, V gene, J gene, CDR3 protein, CDR3 DNA. D genes are given only for firm matches. The size of a clone is reported for some rows only, either as once, few or many, or as a class for expanded clones.

few	.	13	TRBV7-2	TRBJ2-3	CASTKHTTDTQYF	TGTGCCAGCACCAAACATACGACAGATACGCAGTATTTT
.	.	16	TRBV10-3	TRBJ2-3	CAISERTNPSTDTQYF	TGTGCCATCAGTGAGCGGACTAACCCTAGCACAGATACGCAGTATTTT
many	TRBD1	14	TRBV29-1	TRBJ2-3	CSVRQGAITDTQYF	TGCAGCGTCAGACAGGGGGCGATCACAGATACGCAGTATTTT
many	TRBD1	15	TRBV12-5	TRBJ1-6	CASGLGQGTNSPLHF	TGTGCTAGTGGTTTGGGACAGGGAACGAATTCACCCCTCCACTTT
few	TRBD1	18	TRBV4-2	TRBJ1-3	CASSQDTGTGMGRNTIYF	TGTGCCAGCAGCCAAGACACCGGGACAGGGATGGGGAGAAACACCATATATTTT
.	.	15	TRBV7-3	TRBJ1-1	CASSLRGALDTEAFF	TGTGCCAGCAGCTTAAGAGGGGCCCTGGACACTGAAGCTTTCTTT
many	.	11	TRBV14	TRBJ2-3	CASSQDVTQYF	TGTGCCAGCAGCCAAGATGTTACGCAGTATTTT
many	TRBD2	15	TRBV5-1	TRBJ2-7	CASSWTSGEFYEQYF	TGCGCCAGCAGCTGGACTAGCGGTGAATTCTACGAGCAGTACTTC
few	TRBD1	18	TRBV7-9	TRBJ1-2	CASSVVANGPGGNYGYTF	TGTGCCAGCAGTGTAGTGGCGAACGGTCCAGGGGGCAACTATGGCTACACCTTC
.	.	14	TRBV7-9	TRBJ2-6	CASSLYRVTNVLTF	TGTGCCAGCAGCTTATACAGGGTGACCAACGTCCTGACTTTC
many	.	14	TRBV5-1	TRBJ2-5	CASSLMVGQETQYF	TGCGCCAGCAGCTTGATGGTGGGGCAAGAGACCCAGTACTTC
.	.	15	TRBV29-1	TRBJ1-6	CSVAAGQEDNSPLHF	TGCAGCGTTGCGGCGGGCCAGGAAGATAATTCACCCCTCCACTTT
many	.	12	TRBV29-1	TRBJ1-4	CSVESAMGKLFF	TGCAGCGTTGAATCGGCAATGGGAAAACTGTTTTTT
.	.	15	TRBV20-1	TRBJ1-5	CSARDGDYSNQPQHF	TGCAGTGCTAGAGATGGGGACTATAGCAATCAGCCCCAGCATTTT
.	.	15	TRBV5-1	TRBJ2-2	CASRMDTKGTGELFF	TGCGCCAGCAGAATGGACACAAAGGGGACCGGGGAGCTGTTTTTT
few	TRBD2	15	TRBV20-1	TRBJ2-7	CSASTGTSGGAEQYF	TGCAGTGCTAGCACCGGGACTAGCGGGGGGGCCGAGCAGTACTTC
many	TRBD1	15	TRBV5-1	TRBJ1-1	CASSLGGTEGTEAFF	TGCGCCAGCAGCTTGGGGGGGACAGAGGGCACTGAAGCTTTCTTT
many	.	17	TRBV6-6	TRBJ2-2	CASSYSGLGATTGELFF	TGTGCCAGCAGTTACTCGGGACTGGGGGCAACGACCGGGGAGCTGTTTTTT
.	TRBD1	15	TRBV6-5	TRBJ1-5	CASSEGQISNQPQHF	TGTGCCAGCAGTGAGGGACAGATAAGCAATCAGCCCCAGCATTTT
once	TRBD1	15	TRBV12-3/TRBV12-4	TRBJ1-1	CASTDGTVLNTEAFF	TGTGCCAGCACCGACGGGACAGTGCTGAACACTGAAGCTTTCTTT
.	TRBD1	18	TRBV7-8	TRBJ1-3	CASSPILDRARSGNTIYF	TGTGCCAGCAGCCCAATCCTCGACAGGGCCCGGTCTGGAAACACCATATATTTT
many	.	15	TRBV25-1	TRBJ1-2	CASSELVGRESGYTF	TGTGCCAGCAGTGAATTGGTGGGGCGCGAGTCTGGCTACACCTTC
many	.	12	TRBV12-5	TRBJ2-7	CASGPGPYEQYF	TGTGCTAGTGGTCCCGGTCCCTACGAGCAGTACTTC
many	.	15	TRBV5-1	TRBJ2-3	CASRRDGASTDTQYF	TGCGCCAGCAGACGAGACGGGGCTAGCACAGATACGCAGTATTTT
many	TRBD1	15	TRBV9	TRBJ1-6	CASSVAGTGSTPLHF	TGTGCCAGCAGCGTAGCCGGGACAGGGTCTACACCCCTCCACTTT
many	TRBD2	16	TRBV3-1	TRBJ2-2	CASSQGASGNTGELFF	TGTGCCAGCAGCCAAGGGGCTAGCGGGAACACCGGGGAGCTGTTTTTT
.	.	13	TRBV6-2/TRBV6-3	TRBJ1-1	CASSPLRSSEAFF	TGTGCCAGCAGTCCCCTCAGATCCTCTGAAGCTTTCTTT